A selection of T cell receptor beta chains follows, all from one sample in a study of blood T cells in healthy people across ages. A single record per CDR3 protein comes from TCRdb applying MiXCR to the 5' RACE reads. Among about 640,000 distinct CDR3 sequences listed, under 70% were seen once. Sequencing was done on a sample of blood. These receptor sequences come from a man between 60 and 75 years old in good health. The CDR3 runs from the conserved cysteine through the conserved F or W. D genes are given only for firm matches. Clone size, where shown, is once, few, many, or a class for clones that have expanded.

d_gene | abundance | j_gene | v_gene | CDR3nt | CDR3aa
. | few | TRBJ2-5 | TRBV29-1 | TGCAGCGTTGATTGGACAGCAGGGGAGACCCAGTACTTC | CSVDWTAGETQYF
TRBD2 | few | TRBJ2-1 | TRBV7-2 | TGTGCCAGCAGCCCGGGACTAGCGGTAGATGAGCAGTTCTTC | CASSPGLAVDEQFF
. | few | TRBJ2-5 | TRBV29-1 | TGCAGCGCTGATAGCCAGGGAAGCGAGACCCAGTACTTC | CSADSQGSETQYF
TRBD1 | . | TRBJ1-4 | TRBV6-6 | TGTGCCAGCAGTTACGACAGGGCACCTAATGAAAAACTGTTTTTT | CASSYDRAPNEKLFF
. | . | TRBJ2-7 | TRBV20-1 | TGCAGTGCCCAAGGGATTTCCTACGAGCAGTACTTC | CSAQGISYEQYF
. | few | TRBJ2-7 | TRBV9 | TGTGCCAGCAGCCCAGCCGGGACTTCCAAGCAGTACTTC | CASSPAGTSKQYF
. | once | TRBJ1-6 | TRBV2 | TGTGCCAGCAGTGTGCAGGGCTCCTCACCCCTCCACTTT | CASSVQGSSPLHF
. | . | TRBJ2-7 | TRBV10-3 | TGTGCCATCAGTGAGACCTCCTACGAGCAGTACTTC | CAISETSYEQYF
. | . | TRBJ1-2 | TRBV5-1 | TGCGCCAGCAGCCCTGACGGAGGGACTAGTGGCTACACCTTC | CASSPDGGTSGYTF
TRBD1 | . | TRBJ2-3 | TRBV12-3/TRBV12-4 | TGTGCCAGCAGTAGACAGGGGGCGGATCCGCAGTATTTT | CASSRQGADPQYF
. | . | TRBJ2-7 | TRBV2 | TGTGCCAGCAGTGACGACGGCGGGGTACTTTACGAGCAGTACTTC | CASSDDGGVLYEQYF
. | few | TRBJ2-7 | TRBV25-1 | TGTGCCAGCATCGGCTACGAGCAGTACTTC | CASIGYEQYF
. | few | TRBJ2-5 | TRBV9 | TGTGCCAGCAGCGCCCGAGTGCCACGCCAAGAGACCCAGTACTTC | CASSARVPRQETQYF
. | . | TRBJ2-3 | TRBV10-3 | TGTGCCATCAGTGGACAGGACACTAGCACAGATACGCAGTATTTT | CAISGQDTSTDTQYF
TRBD2 | . | TRBJ2-3 | TRBV7-2 | TGTGCCAGCAGCTCACGGGTAGCGGGGGCCATCACAGATATGCAGTATTTT | CASSSRVAGAITDMQYF
. | . | TRBJ1-2 | TRBV29-1 | TGCAGCGTTGAAGAGGGATATGGCTACACCTTC | CSVEEGYGYTF
. | few | TRBJ2-1 | TRBV7-2 | TGTGCCAGCAGCTTAGAATTGAGGGTCAATGAGCAGTTCTTC | CASSLELRVNEQFF
. | . | TRBJ2-7 | TRBV7-2 | TGTGCCAGCAGCTTAGCGTCGCCGGGCTACGAGCAGTACTTC | CASSLASPGYEQYF
. | . | TRBJ2-7 | TRBV5-5 | TGTGCCAGCAGCACCGGCTCCGGGAGCTCCTACAATGAGCAGTACTTC | CASSTGSGSSYNEQYF
. | few | TRBJ2-3 | TRBV29-1 | TGCAGCGTTGCTTTATTCGCGGGGGCCGGGGATACGCAGTATTTT | CSVALFAGAGDTQYF
TRBD2 | . | TRBJ2-5 | TRBV28 | TGTGCCAGCAGTTTAGAGCGGGGGCCCCCCCAAGAGACCCAGTACTTC | CASSLERGPPQETQYF
. | . | TRBJ2-3 | TRBV20-1 | TGCAGTGCTAGTCGAATTGGACCATCTAGCACAGATACGCAGTATTTT | CSASRIGPSSTDTQYF
. | . | TRBJ2-5 | TRBV12-3/TRBV12-4 | TGTGCCAGCCGTACCCTGCCGTCTACGGAGACCCAGTACTTC | CASRTLPSTETQYF
TRBD1 | once | TRBJ2-1 | TRBV19 | TGTGCCAGTAGTATCACAGGGGATTGGTCCTACAATGAGCAGTTCTTC | CASSITGDWSYNEQFF
TRBD2 | . | TRBJ2-7 | TRBV20-1 | TGCGGTGCTAGGGCGGGGACTAGCGTACTCTCCTACGAGCAGTACTTC | CGARAGTSVLSYEQYF
. | . | TRBJ1-3 | TRBV29-1 | TGCAGCGTTACCGGGTCGTTTGTTGGAAACACCATATATTTT | CSVTGSFVGNTIYF
TRBD1 | . | TRBJ2-7 | TRBV12-3/TRBV12-4 | TGTGCCAGCAGACCAGGGGGCGCGGTAATCTACGAGCAGTACTTC | CASRPGGAVIYEQYF
. | few | TRBJ1-1 | TRBV5-1 | TGCGCCAGCAGCCAACAAGACAGCTACACTGAAGCTTTCTTT | CASSQQDSYTEAFF
. | . | TRBJ2-7 | TRBV20-1 | TGCAGTGCTAGACCACAGGGTGGTGGGTTTTACGAGCAGTACTTC | CSARPQGGGFYEQYF
TRBD2 | . | TRBJ2-3 | TRBV29-1 | TGCAGCCTTGGGGCGGGGGGTGTCACAGATACGCAGTATTTT | CSLGAGGVTDTQYF
. | few | TRBJ1-1 | TRBV6-6 | TGTGCCAGCAGTTACTCCACGGGGCCCCACACTGAAGCTTTCTTT | CASSYSTGPHTEAFF
. | few | TRBJ1-5 | TRBV11-2 | TGTGCCAGCAGCTCTGGGCAGGGGATCGGGAGCAATCAGCCCCAGCATTTT | CASSSGQGIGSNQPQHF
TRBD1 | once | TRBJ1-2 | TRBV6-5 | TGTGCCAGCAGAACCCCGGGACAGGTGAACTATGGCTACACCTTC | CASRTPGQVNYGYTF
. | . | TRBJ2-3 | TRBV20-1 | TGCAGTGCTCGGACTACAGATACGCAGTATTTT | CSARTTDTQYF
. | . | TRBJ2-7 | TRBV28 | TGTGCCAGCGGGAAACCGGGCTCCTACGAGCAGTACTTC | CASGKPGSYEQYF
. | . | TRBJ2-1 | TRBV18 | TGTGCCAGCTCACCACCGGGAGGAAACGTCAACAATGAGCAGTTCTTC | CASSPPGGNVNNEQFF
. | few | TRBJ2-1 | TRBV6-1 | TGTGCCAGCAGTGAAGCTTCTTACAATGAGCAGTTCTTC | CASSEASYNEQFF
. | . | TRBJ2-5 | TRBV7-2 | TGTGCCAGCAGCCTCGGGGGTTCAATAGAGACCCAGTACTTC | CASSLGGSIETQYF
TRBD2 | . | TRBJ2-1 | TRBV20-1 | TGCAGTGCCCTCGGACTAGCGGACAATGAGCAGTTCTTC | CSALGLADNEQFF